The 16 T cell receptor beta chains below come from one sample, sequenced in a study of blood T cell repertoires in COVID-19. Generated by immunoSEQ multiplex PCR, the TCRdb table keeps only in-frame clones and is missing some. This sample has approximately 300,000 clones, with about 89% found just once. Sequencing used peripheral blood. The receptors here all came from a man aged 18 to 30 who had recovered from COVID-19.

This sequence joins TRBV7-6 and TRBJ2-1, with 10 bases lining up with TRBD1. The CDR3 has 17 amino acids. The germline CDR1 and CDR2 sequences are SGHVS and FNYEAQ. The ends lost 2 bases at V and 4 bases at J; junction bases unmatched: 8. The CDR3 bases are TGTGCCAGCAGCTTAAAGCCGGGACAGGGGATATACAATGAGCAGTTCTTC. As protein: CASSLKPGQGIYNEQFF.

This chain links TRBV4-3 with TRBJ1-2; a weak D match, TRBD1 (6 bases). The germline V gene has CDR1 LGHNA and CDR2 YSLEER. V lost 0 bases and J 2 bases, leaving 10 bases between the germline ends. This CDR3 has 15 residues. CDR3: CASSQEGTTNYGYTF. The CDR3 DNA follows: TGCGCCAGCAGCCAAGAAGGGACAACAAACTATGGCTACACCTTC.

This rearrangement joins TRBV5-1 to TRBJ1-1, with 7 nucleotides matching TRBD1. The CDR3 spans 15 residues. V lost 4 bases to trimming and J lost 0 bases; unmatched junction nucleotides: 6. Per the germline V gene, CDR1 is SGHRS and CDR2 is YFSETQ. The CDR3 region is CASSPDRDLNTEAFF. CDR3 coding DNA: TGCGCCAGCAGCCCCGACAGGGATCTGAACACTGAAGCTTTCTTT.

In regard to this clone: The sample holds other DNA sequences that translate to the same CDR3. The chain combines TRBV9 with TRBJ1-5; D might be TRBD1 (6 bases). V lost 0 bases and J 4 bases, leaving 8 bases between the germline ends. The CDR3 has 14 amino acids. Germline CDR1 reads SGDLS; CDR2 reads YYNGEE. The CDR3 DNA sequence: TGTGCCAGCAGCGTAGAGGGGGGGAATCAGCCCCAGCATTTT. Translated: CASSVEGGNQPQHF.

Only one count was recorded for this clone. The genes are TRBV7-2 and TRBJ2-5, with 9 bases aligning to TRBD1. Germline assignment: CDR1 SGHTA and CDR2 FQGNSA. With 4 bases clipped from V and 5 bases from J, the junction kept 11 bases outside the gene matches. The CDR3 length is 16 residues. DNA for the CDR3: TGTGCCAGCAGCTCCCGGGACAGGGAAACCAGGGAGACCCAGTACTTC. Amino acids: CASSSRDRETRETQYF.

The rearrangement uses TRBV25-1 and TRBJ2-1; 10 nucleotides agree with TRBD2. CDR3 length equals 16 residues. The germline V gene encodes CDR1 MGHDK and CDR2 SYGVNS. With 1 base clipped from V and 8 bases from J, the junction kept 8 bases outside the gene matches. CDR3 coding DNA: TGTGCCAGCAGTGAATTGCGCCTAGCGGGAGTATATGAGCAGTTCTTC. It yields the protein CASSELRLAGVYEQFF.

The chain has TRBV7-2 and TRBJ2-7, with TRBD1 identical over 10 bases. V lost 5 bases, J lost 6 bases, and 7 bases stayed unmatched. The CDR3 runs to 14 residues. Germline V CDR1 and CDR2: SGHTA, FQGNSA. The CDR3 loop reads CASSRDRGKAEQYF. The CDR3 region has the DNA TGTGCCAGCAGCCGGGACAGGGGTAAAGCCGAGCAGTACTTC.

The rearrangement uses TRBV4-1 and TRBJ1-1, with no clear D. V shed 3 bases and J shed 1 base, with 12 bases lying between them. This CDR3 is built from 15 residues. Germline CDR1 MGHRA, CDR2 YSYEKL. The CDR3 nucleotides are TGCGCCAGCAGCCAGTCTCCGGTGTCGAACACTGAAGCTTTCTTT. This gives the protein CASSQSPVSNTEAFF.

The chain links TRBV27 to TRBJ2-5; the D is unclear. The ends were cut back, 1 base at V and 2 bases at J, with 11 bases in the middle. CDR3 size: 15 residues. Germline-derived CDR1 and CDR2 are MNHEY and SMNVEV (reference sequence). The CDR3 nucleotides are TGTGCCAGCAGTTTATATCCGACACGTCAAGAGACCCAGTACTTC. This gives the protein CASSLYPTRQETQYF.

CDR3 in DNA: TGCGCCAGCAGCCAAGTCGGGAACGACAGGGGACGGGAAAAACTGTTTTTT. The encoded protein is CASSQVGNDRGREKLFF. This chain links TRBV4-1 with TRBJ1-4, with 8 nucleotides matching TRBD1. Germline CDR1 is MGHRA and CDR2 is YSYEKL. J gave up 8 bases and V 1 base, and 12 bases lay outside the gene matches. The CDR3 consists of 17 residues.

The rearrangement uses TRBV4-3 and TRBJ2-2, with 9 bases aligning to TRBD1. This CDR3 is 17 amino acids long. The V gene's germline CDR1 is LGHNA and CDR2 YSLEER. V lost 2 bases and J lost 5; bases outside the gene matches: 9. This CDR3 is CASSQLNPDRGTGELFF. The CDR3 DNA reads as TGCGCCAGCAGCCAACTTAACCCGGACAGGGGAACCGGGGAGCTGTTTTTT.

This chain connects TRBV6-2 or TRBV6-3 to TRBJ1-1; D is unclear. The germline V gene has CDR1 MNHEY and CDR2 SVGEGT. This CDR3 has 13 residues. Trimming removed 7 bases at V and 1 base at J, with 10 bases between. DNA of the CDR3: TGTGCCAGCACCCCGGGCCGGAACACTGAAGCTTTCTTT. Its translation: CASTPGRNTEAFF.

CDR3 amino acids: CASSHRDRGGETQYF. Written as DNA, the CDR3 is TGTGCCAGCTCACACCGGGACAGGGGCGGGGAGACCCAGTACTTC. This chain uses TRBV18 with TRBJ2-5, with 10 nucleotides matching TRBD1. Germline CDR1 KGHSH, CDR2 LQKENI. The CDR3 is 15 residues long. V shed 4 bases, J shed 5 bases, and the junction held 7 bases outside the gene matches.

This clone has just one count. A read error may produce the germline difference seen at one junction end. This sequence joins TRBV7-7 and TRBJ2-2, with a weak D call TRBD2 (5 bases). This CDR3 is 15 amino acids long. CDR1 SSHAT and CDR2 FNYEAQ come from the germline V gene (reference sequence). The CDR3 nucleotides are TGTGCTAGCAGCCATTCCCGGGGTAGAACCGGGGAGCTGTTTTTT. It yields the protein CASSHSRGRTGELFF.

V and J are TRBV6-6 and TRBJ2-1; tentative D call: TRBD2 (6 bases). Trimming pared 0 bases from V and 8 bases from J, leaving 14 bases between. The V gene's germline CDR1 is MNHNY and CDR2 SVGAGI (reference sequence). The CDR3 extends over 15 amino acids. This CDR3 reads CASSYSTREDHEQFF. The DNA of the CDR3 is TGTGCCAGCAGTTACTCGACCAGGGAGGACCATGAGCAGTTCTTC.

The genes are TRBV11-2 and TRBJ2-7; TRBD2 matches at 11 bases. The V gene end was trimmed by 5 bases and the J gene end by 6 bases; junction bases not matched to a gene: 9. CDR1 SGHAT and CDR2 FQNNGV come from the germline V gene. This CDR3 contains 15 residues. DNA for the CDR3: TGTGCCAGCAGCATCGGAGGACTAGCGGGCGGCGAGCAGTACTTC. Residues: CASSIGGLAGGEQYF.